The sequence of this T cell receptor (beta chain) was determined in a study of T-cell reconstitution after alpha-beta-depleted transplantation in children. Study-level findings and limits: Recipient T cells and thymic progenitors that survived were the source of the high TCRbeta diversity seen at day 60 in some patients. At around two months after transplant, the alpha-beta T cells were reportedly derived from several hundred expanded clones that came from non-depleted graft cells. Newly generated T cells supplied most T-cell counts and diversity one year post-transplant.

Unique molecular identifiers featured in how the TCRbeta library was prepared. TCRdb itself ran the PCR reads through MiXCR, one entry per CDR3 protein. The table records over 200,000 distinct CDR3 sequences, approximately 10% of them present only once. This clonotype was detected ten times or more. The target antigen is unknown. CDR3 length: 16 amino acids. Germline assignment: CDR1 MNHEY and CDR2 SMNVEV (reference sequence). Losses at the gene ends were 5 bases for V and 4 bases for J; bases not matched to a gene: 10. The sequence was obtained from a child in the first two years of life with acute myeloid leukemia, due to receive a stem cell transplant. The chain uses TRBV27 and TRBJ2-4; 8 bases are a match to TRBD1. Material: PBMCs, obtained before TCRalphabeta/CD19-depleted stem cell transplant. The CDR3 DNA reads as TGTGCCAGCAGTCCCCTCGGACGGGACAGGAAAAACATTCAGTACTTC. Protein sequence: CASSPLGRDRKNIQYF.